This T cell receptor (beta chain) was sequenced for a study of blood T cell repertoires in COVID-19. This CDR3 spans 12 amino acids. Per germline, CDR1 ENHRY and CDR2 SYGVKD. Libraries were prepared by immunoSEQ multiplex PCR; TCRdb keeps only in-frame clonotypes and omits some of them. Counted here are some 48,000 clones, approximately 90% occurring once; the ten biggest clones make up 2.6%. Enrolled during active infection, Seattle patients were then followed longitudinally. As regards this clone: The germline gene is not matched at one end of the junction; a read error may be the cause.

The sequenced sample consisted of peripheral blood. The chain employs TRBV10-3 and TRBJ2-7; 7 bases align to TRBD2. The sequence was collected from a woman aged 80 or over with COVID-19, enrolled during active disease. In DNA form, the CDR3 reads TGTGCCACGTCCGGGACTACCCTCGAATCGAACTTC. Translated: CATSGTTLESNF.